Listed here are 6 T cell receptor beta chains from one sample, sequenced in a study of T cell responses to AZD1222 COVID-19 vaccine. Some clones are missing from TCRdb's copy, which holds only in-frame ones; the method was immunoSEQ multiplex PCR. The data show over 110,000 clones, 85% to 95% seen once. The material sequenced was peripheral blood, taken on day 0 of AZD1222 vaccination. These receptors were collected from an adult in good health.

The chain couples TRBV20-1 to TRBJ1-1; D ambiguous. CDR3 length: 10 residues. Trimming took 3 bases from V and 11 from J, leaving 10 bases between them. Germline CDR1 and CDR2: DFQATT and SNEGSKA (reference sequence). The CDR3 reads CSASPMGAFF. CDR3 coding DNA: TGCAGTGCTAGCCCCATGGGGGCTTTCTTT.

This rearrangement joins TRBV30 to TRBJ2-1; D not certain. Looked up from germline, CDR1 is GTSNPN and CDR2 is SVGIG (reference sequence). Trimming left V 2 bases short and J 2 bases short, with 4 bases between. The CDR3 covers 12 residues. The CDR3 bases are TGTGCCTGGAGTTTCGCCTACAATGAGCAGTTCTTC. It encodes CAWSFAYNEQFF.

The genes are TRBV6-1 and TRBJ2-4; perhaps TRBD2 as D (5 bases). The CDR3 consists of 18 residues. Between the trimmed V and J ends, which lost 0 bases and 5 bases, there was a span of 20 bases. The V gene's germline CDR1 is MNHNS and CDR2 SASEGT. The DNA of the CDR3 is TGTGCCAGCAGTGAAGCGGGAGTTCACGGTGGAGGAGAAAACATTCAGTACTTC. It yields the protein CASSEAGVHGGGENIQYF.

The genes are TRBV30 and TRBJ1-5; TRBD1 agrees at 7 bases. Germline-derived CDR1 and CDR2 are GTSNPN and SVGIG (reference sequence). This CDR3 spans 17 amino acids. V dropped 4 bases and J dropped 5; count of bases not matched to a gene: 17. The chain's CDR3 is CAWNRILREQGYQPQHF. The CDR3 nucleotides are TGTGCCTGGAATCGGATCCTCCGGGAACAGGGGTATCAGCCCCAGCATTTT.

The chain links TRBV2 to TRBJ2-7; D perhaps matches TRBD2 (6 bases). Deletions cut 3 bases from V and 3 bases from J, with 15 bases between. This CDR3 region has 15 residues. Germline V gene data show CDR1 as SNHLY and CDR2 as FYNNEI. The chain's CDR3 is CASSEAPGSGYEQYF. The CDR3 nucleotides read TGTGCCAGCAGTGAGGCACCCGGGAGTGGCTACGAGCAGTACTTC. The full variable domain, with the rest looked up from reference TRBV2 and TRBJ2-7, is EPEVTQTPSHQVTQMGQEVILRCVPISNHLYFYWYRQILGQKVEFLVSFYNNEISEKSEIFDDQFSVERPDGSNFTLKIRSTKLEDSAMYFCASSEAPGSGYEQYFGPGTRLTVT.

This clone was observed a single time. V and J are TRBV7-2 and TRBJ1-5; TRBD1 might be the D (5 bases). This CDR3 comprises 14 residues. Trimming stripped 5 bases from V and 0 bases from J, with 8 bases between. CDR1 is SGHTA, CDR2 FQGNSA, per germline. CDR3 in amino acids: CASSPQGSNQPQHF. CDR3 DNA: TGTGCCAGCAGCCCCCAGGGTAGCAATCAGCCCCAGCATTTT. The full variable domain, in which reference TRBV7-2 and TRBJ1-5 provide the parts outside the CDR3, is GAGVSQSPSNKVTEKGKDVELRCDPISGHTALYWYRQSLGQGLEFLIYFQGNSAPDKSGLPSDRFSAERTGGSVSTLTIQRTQQEDSAVYLCASSPQGSNQPQHFGDGTRLSIL.